Sequencing of this T cell receptor (beta chain) was carried out in a study of shared clonotypes between healthy human individuals. CDR1 is SGHAT and CDR2 is FQNNGV in the germline V gene. Unmatched junction bases numbered 8, after V lost 2 bases and J lost 7 bases. The CDR3 covers 15 residues. This clone was detected only once. Assay used: immunoSEQ multiplex PCR; TCRdb lists only in-frame clones, some missing. The top ten clones hold approximately 1.8% of a sample with hundreds of thousands of clones, roughly 70% of them seen once. This TCR was sampled from a woman in her 30s in good health. The source material was memory CD4+ T cells sorted from blood. Stated subset: CD45RA-negative fraction. V is TRBV11-2 and J is TRBJ2-7; 10 bases match TRBD2. The CDR3 protein is CASSLSTSGAREQYF. The CDR3 DNA sequence: TGTGCCAGCAGCTTAAGCACTAGCGGGGCGAGAGAGCAGTACTTC.